Reported below is one T cell receptor beta chain. These data belong to a study of control samples from healthy donors and cancer patients. Generated by immunoSEQ multiplex PCR, the TCRdb table keeps only in-frame clones and is missing some. The sample includes around 140,000 clones, over 85% seen only once; the top ten take 4.5% to 7%. The CDR3 has 12 amino acids. Trimming shortened V by 4 bases and J by 2 bases, and 4 bases separated the two germline ends. Germline V CDR1 and CDR2: MNHEY, SVGAGI. The sample comprised blood. The gene calls are TRBV6-5 and TRBJ2-3; no definite D call. This sequence was found in a man aged 18 to 35 in good health. The CDR3 DNA is TGTGCCAGCAGTTCCTCCACAGATACGCAGTATTTT. Protein sequence: CASSSSTDTQYF.